A selection of T cell receptor beta chains follows, all from one sample in a study of radiotherapy plus CTLA-4 blockade in lung cancer. Assay: immunoSEQ multiplex PCR; the TCRdb copy retains only in-frame clones and omits some. There are roughly 40,000 clones in the sample; roughly 79% occur only once, and more than 20% lies in the top ten. The source was peripheral blood, collected from a patient treated with radiotherapy plus ipilimumab. Source of these receptors: a human donor with non-small cell lung cancer that progressed on radiotherapy plus ipilimumab. Both conserved end residues are part of each CDR3. Fields, in order: D gene, clone size, V gene, J gene, CDR3 length, CDR3 protein, CDR3 DNA. D genes are given only for firm matches. Only part of the rows carry a size: once, few, many, or a class if the clone is expanded.

-	-	TRBV6-6	TRBJ1-1	13	CASSYGGREVAFF	TGTGCCAGCAGTTACGGGGGGAGGGAAGTGGCTTTCTTT
TRBD1	once	TRBV19	TRBJ1-2	14	CASSKDRTNYGYTF	TGTGCCAGTAGTAAGGACAGGACTAACTATGGCTACACCTTC
TRBD1	-	TRBV11-3	TRBJ1-1	14	CASSSTGVDTEAFF	TGTGCCAGCAGCTCCACAGGGGTCGACACTGAAGCTTTCTTT
-	-	TRBV6-1	TRBJ1-5	11	CAISGIQPQHF	TGTGCCATTTCGGGGATTCAGCCCCAGCATTTT
-	few	TRBV6-5	TRBJ2-5	14	CASRGSEGQETQYF	TGTGCCAGCAGAGGGAGTGAGGGCCAAGAGACCCAGTACTTC
TRBD1	-	TRBV6-5	TRBJ2-1	12	CAAGTGRGEQFF	TGTGCGGCGGGGACAGGCCGAGGTGAGCAGTTCTTC
-	-	TRBV15	TRBJ1-2	14	CATSRNIGDNGYTF	TGTGCCACCAGCAGAAATATTGGGGACAATGGCTACACCTTC
TRBD1	-	TRBV10-1	TRBJ2-7	15	CASSEGTASSYEQYF	TGCGCCAGCAGTGAGGGGACAGCGAGCTCCTACGAGCAGTACTTC
TRBD1	-	TRBV6-5	TRBJ1-5	16	CASSSGTGMSNQPQHF	TGTGCCAGCAGTTCGGGGACAGGCATGAGCAATCAGCCCCAGCATTTT
-	once	TRBV4-1	TRBJ2-3	14	CASSLSGSTDTQYF	TGCGCCAGCAGCCTTAGCGGTAGCACAGATACGCAGTATTTT
TRBD1	many	TRBV5-4	TRBJ2-4	15	CASSLRDSTKNIQYF	TGTGCCAGCAGCCTAAGGGACAGTACCAAAAACATTCAGTACTTC
-	-	TRBV6-5	TRBJ1-6	14	CASSYSGDRSPLHF	TGTGCCAGCAGTTACTCAGGGGATCGGTCACCCCTCCACTTT
TRBD2	once	TRBV5-1	TRBJ2-3	15	CASSMAGESTDTQYF	TGCGCCAGCAGTATGGCGGGGGAGAGCACAGATACGCAGTATTTT
-	-	TRBV19	TRBJ2-1	17	CASSISVGAANYNEQFF	TGTGCCAGTAGTATCAGTGTTGGGGCAGCAAACTACAATGAGCAGTTCTTC
TRBD2	-	TRBV18	TRBJ2-3	17	CASSPGTSGGITDTQYF	TGTGCCAGCTCACCGGGCACTAGCGGGGGGATCACAGATACGCAGTATTTT
-	-	TRBV7-2	TRBJ1-2	12	CASYNGVYGYTF	TGTGCCAGCTACAACGGGGTCTATGGCTACACCTTC
TRBD1	once	TRBV7-9	TRBJ2-2	14	CASSLATGGGELFF	TGTGCCAGCAGCTTGGCGACAGGGGGAGGGGAGCTGTTTTTT